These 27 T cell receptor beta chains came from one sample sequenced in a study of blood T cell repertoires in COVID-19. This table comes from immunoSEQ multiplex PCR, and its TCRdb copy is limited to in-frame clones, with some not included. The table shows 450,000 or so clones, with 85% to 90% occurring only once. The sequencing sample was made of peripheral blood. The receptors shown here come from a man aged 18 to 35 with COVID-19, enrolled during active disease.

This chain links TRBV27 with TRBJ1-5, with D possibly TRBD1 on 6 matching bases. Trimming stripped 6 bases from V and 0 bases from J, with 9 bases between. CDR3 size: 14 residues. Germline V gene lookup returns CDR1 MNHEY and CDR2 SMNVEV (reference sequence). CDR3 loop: CASSNRDSNQPQHF. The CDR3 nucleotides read TGTGCCAGCAGCAACAGGGATAGCAATCAGCCCCAGCATTTT.

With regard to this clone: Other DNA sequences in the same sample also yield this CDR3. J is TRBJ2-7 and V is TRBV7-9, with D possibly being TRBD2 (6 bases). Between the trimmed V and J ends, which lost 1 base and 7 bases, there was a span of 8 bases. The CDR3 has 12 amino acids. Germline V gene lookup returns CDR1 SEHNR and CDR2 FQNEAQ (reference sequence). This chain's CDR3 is CASSLVGREQYF. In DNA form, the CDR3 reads TGTGCCAGCAGCTTAGTAGGGAGGGAGCAGTACTTC.

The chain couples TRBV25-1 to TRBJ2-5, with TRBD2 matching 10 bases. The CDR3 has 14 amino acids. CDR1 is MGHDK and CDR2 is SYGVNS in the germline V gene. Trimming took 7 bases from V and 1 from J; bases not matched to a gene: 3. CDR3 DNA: TGTGCCAGCACCCCTAGCGGGGGCCAAGAGACCCAGTACTTC. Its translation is CASTPSGGQETQYF.

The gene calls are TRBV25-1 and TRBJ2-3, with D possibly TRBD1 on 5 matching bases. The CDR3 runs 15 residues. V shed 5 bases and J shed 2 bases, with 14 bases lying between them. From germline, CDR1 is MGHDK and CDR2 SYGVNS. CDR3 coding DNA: TGTGCCAGCAGTTTTCAGGGATCTGTCACAGATACGCAGTATTTT. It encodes CASSFQGSVTDTQYF.

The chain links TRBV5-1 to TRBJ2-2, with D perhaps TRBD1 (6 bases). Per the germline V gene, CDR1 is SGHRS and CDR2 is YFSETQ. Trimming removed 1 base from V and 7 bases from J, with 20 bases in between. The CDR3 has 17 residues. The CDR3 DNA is TGCGCCAGCAGCTTGTTCTCTGGGCCAGGGGTTAACGGGGAGCTGTTTTTT. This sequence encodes CASSLFSGPGVNGELFF.

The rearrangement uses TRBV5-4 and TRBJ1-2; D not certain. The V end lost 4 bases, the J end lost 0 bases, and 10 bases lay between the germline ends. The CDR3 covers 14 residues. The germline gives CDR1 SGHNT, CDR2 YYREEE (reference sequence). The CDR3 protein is CASSPGFPNYGYTF. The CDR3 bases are TGTGCCAGCAGCCCCGGGTTCCCTAACTATGGCTACACCTTC. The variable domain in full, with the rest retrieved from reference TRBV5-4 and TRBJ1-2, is ETGVTQSPTHLIKTRGQQVTLRCSSQSGHNTVSWYQQALGQGPQFIFQYYREEENGRGNFPPRFSGLQFPNYSSELNVNALELDDSALYLCASSPGFPNYGYTFGSGTRLTVV.

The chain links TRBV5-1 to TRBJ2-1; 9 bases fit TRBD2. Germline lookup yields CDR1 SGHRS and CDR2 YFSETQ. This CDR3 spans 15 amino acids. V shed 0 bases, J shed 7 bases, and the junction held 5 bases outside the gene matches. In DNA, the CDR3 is TGCGCCAGCAGCTTGGTAGCGGGAGTTGTTAATGAGCAGTTCTTC. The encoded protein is CASSLVAGVVNEQFF.

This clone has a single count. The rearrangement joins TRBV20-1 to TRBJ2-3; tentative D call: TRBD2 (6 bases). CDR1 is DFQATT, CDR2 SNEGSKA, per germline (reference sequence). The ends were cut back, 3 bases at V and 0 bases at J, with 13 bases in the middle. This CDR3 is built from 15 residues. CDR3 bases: TGCAGTGCTAGTGCTAGCGAAACTAGCACAGATACGCAGTATTTT. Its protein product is CSASASETSTDTQYF.

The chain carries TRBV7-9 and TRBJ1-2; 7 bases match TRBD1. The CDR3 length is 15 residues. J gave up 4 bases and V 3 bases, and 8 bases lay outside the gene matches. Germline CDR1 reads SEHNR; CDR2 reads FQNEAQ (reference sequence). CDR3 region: CASSLTTGNLYGYTF. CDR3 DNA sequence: TGTGCCAGCAGCTTGACGACAGGGAATCTCTATGGCTACACCTTC.

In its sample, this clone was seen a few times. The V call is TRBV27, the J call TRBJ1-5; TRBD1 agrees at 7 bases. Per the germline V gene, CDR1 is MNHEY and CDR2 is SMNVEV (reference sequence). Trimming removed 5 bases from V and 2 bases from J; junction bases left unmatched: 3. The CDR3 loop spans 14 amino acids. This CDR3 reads CASSQGGGNQPQHF. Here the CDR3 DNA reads TGTGCCAGCAGTCAAGGGGGCGGCAATCAGCCCCAGCATTTT.

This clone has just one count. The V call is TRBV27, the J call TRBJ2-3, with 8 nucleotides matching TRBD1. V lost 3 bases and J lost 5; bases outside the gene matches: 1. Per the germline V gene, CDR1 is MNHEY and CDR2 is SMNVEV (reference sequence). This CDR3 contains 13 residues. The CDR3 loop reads CASSFGTGDTQYF. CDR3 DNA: TGTGCCAGCAGTTTCGGGACAGGAGATACGCAGTATTTT.

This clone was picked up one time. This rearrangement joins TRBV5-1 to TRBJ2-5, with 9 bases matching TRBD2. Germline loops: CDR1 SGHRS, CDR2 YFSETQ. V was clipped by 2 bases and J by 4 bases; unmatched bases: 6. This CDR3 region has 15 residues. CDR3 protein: CASSFIAGDSETQYF. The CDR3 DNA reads TGCGCCAGCAGCTTTATAGCGGGAGATTCAGAGACCCAGTACTTC.

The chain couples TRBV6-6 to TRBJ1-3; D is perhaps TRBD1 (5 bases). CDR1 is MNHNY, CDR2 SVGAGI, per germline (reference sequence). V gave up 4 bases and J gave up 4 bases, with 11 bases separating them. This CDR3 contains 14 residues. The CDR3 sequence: CASSSGGSGNTIYF. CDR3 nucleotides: TGTGCCAGCAGTTCGGGGGGTTCGGGAAACACCATATATTTT.

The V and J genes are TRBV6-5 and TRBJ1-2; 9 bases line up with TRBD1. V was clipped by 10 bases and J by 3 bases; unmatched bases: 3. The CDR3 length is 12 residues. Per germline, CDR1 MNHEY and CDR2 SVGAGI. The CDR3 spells CATWTGDYGYTF. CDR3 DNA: TGTGCCACCTGGACAGGGGACTATGGCTACACCTTC.

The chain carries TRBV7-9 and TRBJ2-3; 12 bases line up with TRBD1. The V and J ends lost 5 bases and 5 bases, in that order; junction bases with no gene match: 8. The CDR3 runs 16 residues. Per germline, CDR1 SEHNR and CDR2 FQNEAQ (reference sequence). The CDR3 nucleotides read TGTGCCAGCAGCCGAGAGGGACAGGGGGCCGGAGATACGCAGTATTTT. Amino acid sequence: CASSREGQGAGDTQYF. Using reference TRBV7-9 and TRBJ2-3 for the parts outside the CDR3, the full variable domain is DTGVSQNPRHKITKRGQNVTFRCDPISEHNRLYWYRQTLGQGPEFLTYFQNEAQLEKSRLLSDRFSAERPKGSFSTLEIQRTEQGDSAMYLCASSREGQGAGDTQYFGPGTRLTVL.

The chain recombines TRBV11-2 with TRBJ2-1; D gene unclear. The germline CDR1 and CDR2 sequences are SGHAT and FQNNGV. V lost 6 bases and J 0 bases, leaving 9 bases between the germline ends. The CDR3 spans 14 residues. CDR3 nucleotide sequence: TGTGCCAGCAGTCCCCCCCGCTCCTACAATGAGCAGTTCTTC. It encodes CASSPPRSYNEQFF. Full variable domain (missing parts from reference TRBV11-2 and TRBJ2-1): EAGVAQSPRYKIIEKRQSVAFWCNPISGHATLYWYQQILGQGPKLLIQFQNNGVVDDSQLPKDRFSAERLKGVDSTLKIQPAKLEDSAVYLCASSPPRSYNEQFFGPGTRLTVL.

The CDR3 DNA sequence: TGTGCCAGCAGTGAAGCCGTCGGGACAGGGCTATACGAGCAGTACTTC. It encodes CASSEAVGTGLYEQYF. This chain connects TRBV6-1 to TRBJ2-7; 9 bases are shared with TRBD1. There are 16 residues in the CDR3. V lost 0 bases to trimming and J lost 4 bases; unmatched junction nucleotides: 7. Germline CDR1 MNHNS, CDR2 SASEGT.

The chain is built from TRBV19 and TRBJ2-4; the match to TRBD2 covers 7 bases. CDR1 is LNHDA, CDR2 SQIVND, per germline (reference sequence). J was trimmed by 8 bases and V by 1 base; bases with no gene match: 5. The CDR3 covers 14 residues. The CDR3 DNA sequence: TGTGCCAGTAGTATAGGTGAGGGGAGGGACATTCAGTACTTC. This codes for CASSIGEGRDIQYF.

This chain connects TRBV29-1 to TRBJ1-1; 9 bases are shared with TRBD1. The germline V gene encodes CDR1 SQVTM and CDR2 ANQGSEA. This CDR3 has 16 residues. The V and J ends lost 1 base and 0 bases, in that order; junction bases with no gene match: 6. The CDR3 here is CSVEGDREFMNTEAFF. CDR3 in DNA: TGCAGCGTTGAAGGGGACAGGGAATTCATGAACACTGAAGCTTTCTTT. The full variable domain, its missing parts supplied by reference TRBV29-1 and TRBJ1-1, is SAVISQKPSRDICQRGTSLTIQCQVDSQVTMMFWYRQQPGQSLTLIATANQGSEATYESGFVIDKFPISRPNLTFSTLTVSNMSPEDSSIYLCSVEGDREFMNTEAFFGQGTRLTVV.

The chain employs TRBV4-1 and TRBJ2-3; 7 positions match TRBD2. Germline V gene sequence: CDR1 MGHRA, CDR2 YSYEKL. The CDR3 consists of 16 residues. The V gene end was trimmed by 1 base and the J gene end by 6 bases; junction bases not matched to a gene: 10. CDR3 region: CASSQALSGGSDTQYF. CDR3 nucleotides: TGCGCCAGCAGCCAAGCTTTGTCGGGGGGATCCGATACGCAGTATTTT.

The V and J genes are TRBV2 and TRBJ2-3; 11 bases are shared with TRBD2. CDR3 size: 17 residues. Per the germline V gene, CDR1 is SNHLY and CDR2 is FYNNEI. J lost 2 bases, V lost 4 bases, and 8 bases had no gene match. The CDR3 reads CASSGASGGRYTDTQYF. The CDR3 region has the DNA TGTGCCAGCAGTGGGGCTAGCGGGGGGCGGTACACAGATACGCAGTATTTT. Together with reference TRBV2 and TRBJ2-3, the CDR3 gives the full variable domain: EPEVTQTPSHQVTQMGQEVILRCVPISNHLYFYWYRQILGQKVEFLVSFYNNEISEKSEIFDDQFSVERPDGSNFTLKIRSTKLEDSAMYFCASSGASGGRYTDTQYFGPGTRLTVL.

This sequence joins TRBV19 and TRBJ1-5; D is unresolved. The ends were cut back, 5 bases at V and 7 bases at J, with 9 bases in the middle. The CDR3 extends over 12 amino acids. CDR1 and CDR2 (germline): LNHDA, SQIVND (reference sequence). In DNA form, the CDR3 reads TGTGCCAGTAGTTATGGGGAGCAGCCCCAGCATTTT. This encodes CASSYGEQPQHF. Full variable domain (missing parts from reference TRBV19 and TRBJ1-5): DGGITQSPKYLFRKEGQNVTLSCEQNLNHDAMYWYRQDPGQGLRLIYYSQIVNDFQKGDIAEGYSVSREKKESFPLTVTSAQKNPTAFYLCASSYGEQPQHFGDGTRLSIL.

CDR3 nucleotides: TGTGCCAGCAGACCGGGACAGCCACTCTCCTACGAGCAGTACTTC. It specifies CASRPGQPLSYEQYF. The V and J genes are TRBV5-8 and TRBJ2-7, with 7 nucleotides matching TRBD1. The V gene's germline CDR1 is SGHTS and CDR2 YDEGEE. Trimming at V came to 5 bases and at J to 0 bases, leaving 8 bases not matched to a gene. The CDR3 loop spans 15 amino acids.

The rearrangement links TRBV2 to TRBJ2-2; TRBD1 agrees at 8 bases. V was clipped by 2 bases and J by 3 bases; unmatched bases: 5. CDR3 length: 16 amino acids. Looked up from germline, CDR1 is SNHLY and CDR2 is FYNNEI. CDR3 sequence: CASSEQGALYTGELFF. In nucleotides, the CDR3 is TGTGCCAGCAGTGAACAGGGGGCTTTGTACACCGGGGAGCTGTTTTTT.

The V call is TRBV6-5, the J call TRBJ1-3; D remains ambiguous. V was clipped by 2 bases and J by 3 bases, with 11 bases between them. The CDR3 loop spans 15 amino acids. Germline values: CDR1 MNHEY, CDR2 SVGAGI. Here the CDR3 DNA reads TGTGCCAGCAGTTACCGCGGGGTTGGTGGAAACACCATATATTTT. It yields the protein CASSYRGVGGNTIYF.

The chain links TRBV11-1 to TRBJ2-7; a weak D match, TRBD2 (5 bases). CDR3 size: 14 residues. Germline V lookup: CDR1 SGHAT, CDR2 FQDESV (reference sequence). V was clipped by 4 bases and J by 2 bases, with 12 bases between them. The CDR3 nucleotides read TGTGCCAGCAGCTCTAGGACTCAAACCTACGAGCAGTACTTC. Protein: CASSSRTQTYEQYF.

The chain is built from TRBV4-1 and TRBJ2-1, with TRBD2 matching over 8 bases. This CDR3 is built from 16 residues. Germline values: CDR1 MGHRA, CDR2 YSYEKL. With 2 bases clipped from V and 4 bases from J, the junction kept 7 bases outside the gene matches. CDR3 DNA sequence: TGCGCCAGCAGCCAAATGACTAGCGCAGATTACAATGAGCAGTTCTTC. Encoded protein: CASSQMTSADYNEQFF.